These 14 T cell receptor beta chains came from one sample sequenced in a study of cytomegalovirus exposure and HLA in healthy donors. PCR employed 60 Vbeta and 13 Jbeta primers. Here immunoSEQ multiplex PCR was the method, and the copy in TCRdb shows in-frame clones only, minus some. The repertoire holds around 40,000 clones, with roughly 87% as singletons. The sequencing input was PBMCs. The receptors were sampled from a woman between 40 and 55 years old in good health and CMV-seropositive.

The chain uses TRBV19 and TRBJ1-1; D gene unclear. The germline CDR1 and CDR2 sequences are LNHDA and SQIVND (reference sequence). There are 14 residues in the CDR3. V lost 0 bases to trimming and J lost 5 bases, with 10 bases between them. The CDR3 protein is CASSIDRQRTEAFF. CDR3 sequence (DNA): TGTGCCAGTAGTATAGACAGGCAAAGAACTGAAGCTTTCTTT. Drawing the rest from reference TRBV19 and TRBJ1-1, the complete variable domain is DGGITQSPKYLFRKEGQNVTLSCEQNLNHDAMYWYRQDPGQGLRLIYYSQIVNDFQKGDIAEGYSVSREKKESFPLTVTSAQKNPTAFYLCASSIDRQRTEAFFGQGTRLTVV.

This clone was counted a few times. The rearrangement links TRBV6-4 to TRBJ2-3; perhaps TRBD2 as D (6 bases). CDR3 length: 14 residues. Per germline, CDR1 MRHNA and CDR2 SNTAGT. V lost 3 bases to trimming and J lost 1 base, with 8 bases between them. The CDR3 nucleotides are TGTGCCAGCAGTGAAGCTAGCGGCACAGATACGCAGTATTTT. Translated: CASSEASGTDTQYF.

The chain uses TRBV5-1 and TRBJ1-5; D not resolved. V was trimmed by 0 bases and J by 0 bases, leaving 10 bases between them. Germline V gives CDR1 SGHRS, CDR2 YFSETQ. The CDR3 spans 16 residues. The DNA for the CDR3 is TGCGCCAGCAGCTTGGGAGGGTCTAATAGCAATCAGCCCCAGCATTTT. It is translated as CASSLGGSNSNQPQHF.

This clone has only one observation. Here the CDR3 DNA reads TGTGCCAGCAGGTCCGGGACACAACGGAACGAAAAACTGTTTTTT. Encoded protein: CASRSGTQRNEKLFF. The chain links TRBV6-5 to TRBJ1-4; D may be TRBD1 (6 bases). The CDR3 is 15 residues long. V was cut by 6 bases and J by 8 bases, with 19 bases left in between. Germline V lookup: CDR1 MNHEY, CDR2 SVGAGI.

This chain joins TRBV19 and TRBJ1-2; 8 bases are shared with TRBD1. Germline lookup yields CDR1 LNHDA and CDR2 SQIVND (reference sequence). The CDR3 is 14 residues long. The trim removed 10 bases at V and 7 bases at J, leaving 14 bases unmatched. DNA for the CDR3: TGTGCCACCACCGACGGACAGGGAAATCGTGGCTACACCTTC. Amino acid sequence: CATTDGQGNRGYTF.

The rearrangement links TRBV6-5 to TRBJ1-1; 7 nucleotides agree with TRBD1. This CDR3 spans 15 amino acids. Trimming removed 4 bases from V and 2 bases from J; junction bases left unmatched: 7. Per germline, CDR1 MNHEY and CDR2 SVGAGI. This CDR3 is CASSSTQGPNTEAFF. The CDR3 coding sequence is TGTGCCAGCAGTTCGACACAGGGGCCCAACACTGAAGCTTTCTTT.

The chain employs TRBV25-1 and TRBJ1-2; possibly TRBD1 for D (6 bases). The CDR3 has 13 amino acids. V lost 8 bases, J lost 1 base, and 11 bases lay in between. Germline CDR1 reads MGHDK; CDR2 reads SYGVNS. The CDR3 sequence: CASANRDNYGYTF. CDR3 nucleotide sequence: TGTGCCAGCGCCAACAGGGATAACTATGGCTACACCTTC.

The chain carries TRBV6-4 and TRBJ2-7; weak D call: TRBD2 (6 bases). The CDR3 spans 14 residues. Deletions cut 6 bases from V and 0 bases from J, with 12 bases between. CDR1 is MRHNA and CDR2 is SNTAGT in the germline V gene. For the CDR3, the DNA is TGTGCCAGCAGGTCTAGCGAGAGCTCCTACGAGCAGTACTTC. As protein: CASRSSESSYEQYF.

This chain uses TRBV19 with TRBJ2-3; 10 bases match TRBD2. Trimming removed 2 bases from V and 6 bases from J; junction bases left unmatched: 11. Germline-derived CDR1 and CDR2 are LNHDA and SQIVND (reference sequence). This CDR3 has 17 residues. CDR3 DNA: TGTGCCAGTAGTATAACCCCTAGCGGGGGTCCCGGGGATACGCAGTATTTT. Translation: CASSITPSGGPGDTQYF.

The V and J genes are TRBV7-2 and TRBJ2-5; 7 nucleotides agree with TRBD2. V was clipped by 2 bases and J by 2 bases; unmatched bases: 5. CDR3 size: 15 residues. Germline V gene lookup returns CDR1 SGHTA and CDR2 FQGNSA. The CDR3 reads CASSLSSGKQETQYF. DNA for the CDR3: TGTGCCAGCAGCTTATCAAGCGGGAAACAAGAGACCCAGTACTTC.

The V call is TRBV19, the J call TRBJ2-7, with D maybe TRBD1 (5 bases). V lost 4 bases to trimming and J lost 3 bases, with 16 bases between them. Germline assignment: CDR1 LNHDA and CDR2 SQIVND (reference sequence). The CDR3 runs 15 residues. DNA for the CDR3: TGTGCCAGTAGTACAGCTCAGGGCATTCACTACGAGCAGTACTTC. Amino acids: CASSTAQGIHYEQYF.

In DNA, the CDR3 is TGTGCCAGCAGCCTCGGGACAGGCACCTACGAGCAGTACTTC. It is translated as CASSLGTGTYEQYF. The gene calls are TRBV11-1 and TRBJ2-7, with TRBD1 matching 8 bases. CDR1 SGHAT and CDR2 FQDESV come from the germline V gene (reference sequence). With V trimmed by 5 bases and J by 2 bases, 5 bases remained unmatched. The CDR3 consists of 14 residues.

V usage is TRBV5-4 and J usage is TRBJ1-4; no reliable D call. The V end lost 4 bases, the J end lost 2 bases, and 6 bases lay between the germline ends. Germline CDR1 SGHNT, CDR2 YYREEE (reference sequence). The CDR3 is made up of 13 amino acids. This chain's CDR3 is CASSPRTNEKLFF. The CDR3 DNA sequence: TGTGCCAGCAGCCCACGGACTAATGAAAAACTGTTTTTT.

V is TRBV19 and J is TRBJ2-7, with TRBD1 matching over 10 bases. J lost 13 bases, V lost 5 bases, and 14 bases had no gene match. Germline CDR1 and CDR2: LNHDA and SQIVND (reference sequence). The CDR3 runs to 14 residues. The CDR3 nucleotides read TGTGCCAGTAGTCCCTCGCAGGACAGGGGGAAGCCTTACTTC. Residues: CASSPSQDRGKPYF. Full variable domain (outside the CDR3, taken from reference TRBV19 and TRBJ2-7): DGGITQSPKYLFRKEGQNVTLSCEQNLNHDAMYWYRQDPGQGLRLIYYSQIVNDFQKGDIAEGYSVSREKKESFPLTVTSAQKNPTAFYLCASSPSQDRGKPYFGPGTRLTVT.